The 21 T cell receptor beta chains presented below share a single source sample, sequenced in a study of human T cells and chemical hapten exposure. A single record per CDR3 protein comes from TCRdb applying MiXCR to the RACE reads. This sample has some 70,000 distinct CDR3 sequences, with about 10% found just once. Time point of the sample: pre-sensitization, week 0. The sample's treatment: therapeutic diphenylcyclopropenone sensitization with weekly scalp DPC. The sequencing used whole blood, collected in connection with sensitization to the hapten diphenylcyclopropenone (DPC). These receptors came from a woman in her fifties or sixties with alopecia areata. Some clones in this sample may be carry-over from other donors' samples.

Many counts were recorded for this clonotype. V gene TRBV12-3 or TRBV12-4 combines with J gene TRBJ2-2, with D unclear. The germline V and J ends were trimmed by 5 bases and 8 bases, with 12 bases remaining between them. The CDR3 sequence is 13 residues long. The DNA of the CDR3 is TGTGCCAGCAGTCAAACCCTGATGGGGGAGCTGTTTTTT. Its translation is CASSQTLMGELFF.

A few counts support this clonotype. V usage is TRBV14 and J usage is TRBJ1-2; 9 nucleotides agree with TRBD1. V lost 4 bases and J lost 9; bases outside the gene matches: 12. Germline CDR1 SGHDN, CDR2 FVKESK. The CDR3 loop spans 15 amino acids. The CDR3 loop reads CASSRAGQGAPSYTF. The CDR3 nucleotides read TGTGCCAGCAGCCGAGCGGGACAGGGTGCCCCAAGCTACACCTTC.

V gene TRBV7-2 combines with J gene TRBJ1-1; D is possibly TRBD1 (6 bases). Germline V gives CDR1 SGHTA, CDR2 FQGNSA. Trimming removed 2 bases from V and 6 bases from J, with 10 bases in between. The CDR3 runs to 13 residues. CDR3 DNA: TGTGCCAGCAGCTTAACAGGGCTCGCTGAAGCTTTCTTT. This sequence encodes CASSLTGLAEAFF. The whole variable domain, remainder taken from reference TRBV7-2 and TRBJ1-1, is GAGVSQSPSNKVTEKGKDVELRCDPISGHTALYWYRQSLGQGLEFLIYFQGNSAPDKSGLPSDRFSAERTGGSVSTLTIQRTQQEDSAVYLCASSLTGLAEAFFGQGTRLTVV.

V is TRBV7-3 and J is TRBJ2-1; maybe TRBD2 (7 bases). The V end lost 2 bases, the J end lost 10 bases, and 15 bases lay between the germline ends. Germline-derived CDR1 and CDR2 are SGHTA and FQGTGA. This CDR3 is 14 amino acids long. The CDR3 is CASSLQQGGEEQFF. CDR3 in DNA: TGTGCCAGCAGCTTACAACAGGGAGGGGAAGAGCAGTTCTTC.

V gene TRBV27 combines with J gene TRBJ2-1, with a weak D call TRBD1 (5 bases). The CDR3 is 14 residues long. Trimming took 7 bases from V and 3 from J, leaving 13 bases between them. CDR1 and CDR2 (germline): MNHEY, SMNVEV (reference sequence). The CDR3 sequence: CASTEKGLYNEQFF. The CDR3 DNA sequence: TGTGCCAGCACGGAAAAGGGGCTCTACAATGAGCAGTTCTTC.

This clonotype was seen many times. The rearrangement links TRBV19 to TRBJ2-1; 12 bases are a match to TRBD2. CDR3 length: 15 amino acids. The germline V gene has CDR1 LNHDA and CDR2 SQIVND (reference sequence). J gave up 10 bases and V 6 bases, and 10 bases lay outside the gene matches. The CDR3 region is CASSPGTSGWQEQFF. As DNA, the CDR3 is TGTGCCAGTAGCCCTGGGACTAGCGGGTGGCAGGAGCAGTTCTTC.

This clonotype has ten or more counts. The V gene is TRBV5-1, the J gene TRBJ1-5; D is ambiguous. V lost 4 bases, J lost 4 bases, and 12 bases lay in between. This CDR3 has 14 residues. Germline CDR1 is SGHRS and CDR2 is YFSETQ. The CDR3 nucleotides read TGCGCCAGCAGCCCGGACTATGGGAATCAGCCCCAGCATTTT. Amino acid sequence: CASSPDYGNQPQHF.

The rearrangement joins TRBV12-3 or TRBV12-4 to TRBJ2-7; D is unresolved. V lost 6 bases to trimming and J lost 3 bases, with 21 bases between them. CDR3 length: 16 residues. DNA for the CDR3: TGTGCCAGCAGATTTACCCAAAAGTTCGGCAGCTACGAGCAGTACTTC. Translated, it gives CASRFTQKFGSYEQYF.

At least ten counts were recorded for this clonotype. The V gene is TRBV7-2, the J gene TRBJ1-3; 7 bases fit TRBD1. The V gene end was trimmed by 1 base and the J gene end by 8 bases; junction bases not matched to a gene: 2. CDR3 length: 13 amino acids. Germline V lookup: CDR1 SGHTA, CDR2 FQGNSA. The CDR3 protein is CASSLGQGDTIYF. CDR3 in DNA: TGTGCCAGCAGCTTAGGACAGGGTGACACCATATATTTT.

There are many counts of this clonotype. J is TRBJ2-5 and V is TRBV28; perhaps TRBD1 as D (6 bases). CDR3 size: 14 residues. The germline CDR1 and CDR2 sequences are MDHEN and SYDVKM. Trimming cost V 6 bases and J 4 bases, with 15 bases left between them. The chain's CDR3 is CASSQPQGRETQYF. CDR3 bases: TGTGCCAGCAGCCAGCCACAGGGTAGAGAGACCCAGTACTTC.

V gene TRBV9 combines with J gene TRBJ2-7; D gene uncertain. CDR3 length: 14 amino acids. Germline-derived CDR1 and CDR2 are SGDLS and YYNGEE. The V end was cut by 0 bases, the J end by 1 base, with 8 bases between. CDR3 loop: CASSVVPDSYEQYF. The CDR3 DNA reads as TGTGCCAGCAGCGTAGTGCCTGATTCCTACGAGCAGTACTTC.

This clonotype was counted between two and nine times. The J gene is TRBJ1-1, the V gene TRBV7-2; a possible D gene is TRBD1 (6 bases). Germline V gives CDR1 SGHTA, CDR2 FQGNSA. CDR3 size: 14 residues. V was cut by 3 bases and J by 1 base, with 9 bases left in between. CDR3 residues: CASSFDRKNTEAFF. DNA of the CDR3: TGTGCCAGCAGCTTCGACAGGAAGAACACTGAAGCTTTCTTT.

This clonotype was seen repeatedly, ten times or more. This chain joins TRBV2 and TRBJ2-5; D may be TRBD1 (5 bases). Germline lookup yields CDR1 SNHLY and CDR2 FYNNEI. Trimming removed 8 bases at V and 1 base at J, with 17 bases between. This CDR3 is built from 15 residues. For the CDR3, the DNA is TGTGCCAGCCGGGCCCGTCTGGGGCTCCAAGAGACCCAGTACTTC. Its translation is CASRARLGLQETQYF. The whole variable domain, remainder taken from reference TRBV2 and TRBJ2-5, is EPEVTQTPSHQVTQMGQEVILRCVPISNHLYFYWYRQILGQKVEFLVSFYNNEISEKSEIFDDQFSVERPDGSNFTLKIRSTKLEDSAMYFCASRARLGLQETQYFGPGTRLLVL.

This clonotype was counted between two and nine times. The chain couples TRBV7-9 to TRBJ1-2, with D uncertain. Germline V gene data show CDR1 as SEHNR and CDR2 as FQNEAQ (reference sequence). Trimming cost V 1 base and J 4 bases, with 13 bases left between them. The CDR3 runs to 15 residues. The CDR3 sequence is CASSLGDRAFYGYTF. The CDR3 coding sequence is TGTGCCAGCAGCTTAGGGGATCGAGCCTTCTATGGCTACACCTTC.

The V call is TRBV27, the J call TRBJ2-7; D unresolved. Germline values: CDR1 MNHEY, CDR2 SMNVEV (reference sequence). This CDR3 contains 13 residues. V lost 4 bases and J 4 bases, leaving 11 bases between the germline ends. The CDR3 sequence: CASSSLTLYEQYF. The CDR3 bases are TGTGCCAGCAGTTCTCTCACGTTATACGAGCAGTACTTC.

V is TRBV4-1 and J is TRBJ2-2; D is perhaps TRBD2 (6 bases). CDR3 length: 15 residues. The germline gives CDR1 MGHRA, CDR2 YSYEKL. The germline V and J ends were trimmed by 1 base and 7 bases, with 13 bases remaining between them. Written as DNA, the CDR3 is TGCGCCAGCAGCCAAGGGGTAGCGGCGAGCGGGGAGCTGTTTTTT. Translating gives CASSQGVAASGELFF.

This clonotype was detected ten times or more. The germline gene is not matched at one end of the junction; a read error may be the cause. The rearrangement joins TRBV12-3 or TRBV12-4 to TRBJ1-5; D ambiguous. The CDR3 totals 12 residues. The CDR3 bases are TGTGCCAGCAGCTTTATGAATCAACCCCAGCATTTT. Its translation: CASSFMNQPQHF.

This clonotype appeared many times. The CDR3 protein is CASSLETGYYQPQHF. In DNA, the CDR3 is TGTGCCAGCAGCTTAGAGACAGGGTATTATCAGCCCCAGCATTTT. The chain joins TRBV7-8 to TRBJ1-5; 7 nucleotides line up with TRBD1. This CDR3 is built from 15 residues. Germline CDR1 SGHVS, CDR2 FQNEAQ. J lost 5 bases, V lost 1 base, and 5 bases had no gene match.

V is TRBV2 and J is TRBJ2-7; D ambiguous. The germline V and J ends were trimmed by 3 bases and 6 bases, with 9 bases remaining between them. The germline gives CDR1 SNHLY, CDR2 FYNNEI. This CDR3 comprises 12 residues. This CDR3 is CASSDFRTEQYF. In nucleotides, the CDR3 is TGTGCCAGCAGTGATTTTCGGACCGAGCAGTACTTC. Full variable domain (missing parts from reference TRBV2 and TRBJ2-7): EPEVTQTPSHQVTQMGQEVILRCVPISNHLYFYWYRQILGQKVEFLVSFYNNEISEKSEIFDDQFSVERPDGSNFTLKIRSTKLEDSAMYFCASSDFRTEQYFGPGTRLTVT.

The chain has TRBV4-3 and TRBJ1-1; tentatively, D is TRBD1 (6 bases). CDR3 length: 16 residues. The germline gives CDR1 LGHNA, CDR2 YSLEER. Trimming left V 0 bases short and J 3 bases short, with 14 bases between. CDR3 nucleotides: TGCGCCAGCAGCCAAGATCGCGGGACATTGGACACTGAAGCTTTCTTT. This codes for CASSQDRGTLDTEAFF.

This clonotype was observed many times. The gene calls are TRBV4-2 and TRBJ2-7; 9 positions agree with TRBD2. This CDR3 has 16 amino acids. Losses at the gene ends were 0 bases for V and 5 bases for J; bases not matched to a gene: 8. From germline, CDR1 is LGHNA and CDR2 YNFKEQ. The CDR3 nucleotides read TGTGCCAGCAGCCAAGATTGGCTAGCGGGAAAGGACGAGCAGTACTTC. It is translated as CASSQDWLAGKDEQYF.